This note documents a single T cell receptor (beta chain) sequence. Uncontrolled infection, other autoimmune disease, pregnancy or lactation disqualified patients from enrolment. The PBMCs studied were ones that came from about 10 ml fresh peripheral blood. This sample was taken from a study of T cells in Graves' hyperthyroidism and ophthalmopathy. As for the study in general: Peripheral blood was acquired at first diagnosis, ahead of any therapy whatsoever.

The germline V gene has CDR1 SGHAT and CDR2 FQNNGV. This CDR3 is built from 15 residues. The V gene end was trimmed by 0 bases and the J gene end by 6 bases; junction bases not matched to a gene: 4. TCR beta CDR3 regions were amplified from RNA transcripts. The HTBI primer set drove a first-round RT-PCR of the TCR CDR3. TCRdb independently ran MiXCR on the multiplex PCR reads; one entry per CDR3 protein. The data show more than 300,000 distinct CDR3 sequences, approximately 17% seen once. The specimen sequenced was blood. The receptor comes from a man between 18 and 35 years old with Graves' ophthalmopathy. V is TRBV11-2 and J is TRBJ2-2; 7 nucleotides agree with TRBD2. CDR3 DNA: TGTGCCAGCAGCTTAGATCGCGGGGGACCCGGGGAGCTGTTTTTT. Its protein is CASSLDRGGPGELFF.